Each of the 21 T cell receptor beta chains below was sequenced from the same sample in a study of T cells in Graves' hyperthyroidism and ophthalmopathy. The CDR3 regions of TCR beta were amplified from RNA transcripts. An initial round of RT-PCR targeting the TCR CDR3 relied on the HTBI primer set. From the multiplex PCR reads, TCRdb called clonotypes with MiXCR, one entry per CDR3 protein. The table records 500,000 to 600,000 distinct CDR3 sequences, around 46% of them present only once. Material for sequencing was peripheral blood or thyroid tissue (not recorded which). Receptors originate from a woman aged 18 to 35 with Graves' hyperthyroidism.

This clonotype was picked up many times. This rearrangement joins TRBV4-3 to TRBJ2-5, with 9 bases lining up with TRBD2. V shed 0 bases and J 4 bases; nucleotides not matched to a gene: 9. The CDR3 sequence is 17 residues long. Germline loops: CDR1 LGHNA, CDR2 YSLEER. CDR3 sequence: CASSQESGLLAGETQYF. DNA of the CDR3: TGCGCCAGCAGCCAAGAGTCGGGTTTACTAGCGGGAGAGACCCAGTACTTC.

Comments on this clonotype: One end of the junction varies from germline; a read error may be responsible. V is TRBV5-5 and J is TRBJ2-2; D not resolved. This CDR3 spans 13 amino acids. Per germline, CDR1 SGHKS and CDR2 YYEKEE (reference sequence). The CDR3 nucleotides are TGTGCCAGCAGCTTGGGGTCAAACAATGAGCAGTTTTTT. As protein: CASSLGSNNEQFF.

There are many counts of this clonotype. The rearrangement links TRBV27 to TRBJ2-7; 9 bases are shared with TRBD1. Germline values: CDR1 MNHEY, CDR2 SMNVEV (reference sequence). The length of the CDR3 is 13 residues. V shed 6 bases and J 6 bases; nucleotides not matched to a gene: 6. As DNA, the CDR3 is TGTGCCAGCAGGCGGACAGGGGCAACCGAGCAGTACTTC. It yields the protein CASRRTGATEQYF.

In the case of this clonotype: The junction departs from germline at one end; a sequencing error may be responsible. The V call is TRBV20-1, the J call TRBJ1-1; 10 bases are a match to TRBD1. Germline V CDR1 and CDR2: DFQATT, SNEGSKA (reference sequence). The CDR3 sequence is 8 residues long. CDR3 sequence: CSAGTGAF. CDR3 nucleotide sequence: TGCAGTGCTGGGACAGGGGCCTTT.

V and J are TRBV10-3 and TRBJ1-1; 8 bases map to TRBD1. CDR3 length equals 17 residues. Trimming took 6 bases from V and 2 from J; bases not matched to a gene: 14. In germline, CDR1 is ENHRY, CDR2 SYGVKD. The CDR3 region has the DNA TGTGCCATCAGCGGGCAGGGGGCCCCCTCTGGAAACACTGAAGCTTTCTTT. It specifies CAISGQGAPSGNTEAFF.

This chain connects TRBV6-1 to TRBJ2-5; 12 nucleotides align to TRBD2. Germline CDR1 MNHNS, CDR2 SASEGT. V lost 2 bases and J lost 5; bases outside the gene matches: 6. This CDR3 spans 16 amino acids. The CDR3 loop reads CASSELAGGPQETQYF. The CDR3 DNA reads as TGTGCCAGCAGTGAACTAGCGGGAGGGCCTCAGGAGACCCAGTACTTC.

This clonotype has ten or more counts. The chain employs TRBV7-3 and TRBJ2-5; 13 positions match TRBD2. This CDR3 spans 14 amino acids. Trimming took 5 bases from V and 5 from J; bases not matched to a gene: 2. Germline V gene sequence: CDR1 SGHTA, CDR2 FQGTGA. CDR3 sequence (DNA): TGTGCCAGCAGCCCGACTAGCGGGGGGGAGACCCAGTACTTC. Translating it yields CASSPTSGGETQYF.

As for this clonotype: The DNA is omitted, as the CDR3 cannot be located on it reliably, and the CDR3 follows TCRdb's listing. The chain carries TRBV10-3 and TRBJ1-4; TRBD1, the table's D call, lacks a check against the DNA. From germline, CDR1 is ENHRY and CDR2 SYGVKD. The CDR3 comprises 13 residues, both ends counted. The CDR3 sequence is CAIKTGAWENCFF.

The rearrangement joins TRBV7-8 to TRBJ2-3; D possibly matches TRBD1 or TRBD2 (5 bases each). The germline V gene has CDR1 SGHVS and CDR2 FQNEAQ. V was cut by 0 bases and J by 2 bases, with 12 bases left in between. This CDR3 contains 16 residues. This CDR3 reads CASSLAGVHPTDTQYF. The CDR3 DNA follows: TGTGCCAGCAGCTTAGCGGGGGTGCACCCCACAGATACGCAGTATTTT.

V gene TRBV27 combines with J gene TRBJ1-1; D might be TRBD1 (5 bases). Germline V gene lookup returns CDR1 MNHEY and CDR2 SMNVEV (reference sequence). Trimming took 1 base from V and 5 from J, leaving 11 bases between them. The CDR3 has 14 residues. CDR3 protein: CASSLYGGVTEAFF. CDR3 DNA: TGTGCCAGCAGTTTATATGGGGGAGTAACTGAAGCTTTCTTT.

This clonotype was counted ten times or more. The rearrangement uses TRBV9 and TRBJ1-6; 7 bases map to TRBD1. The germline gives CDR1 SGDLS, CDR2 YYNGEE. V was pared by 5 bases and J by 0 bases, with 5 bases of the junction left unmatched. The CDR3 sequence is 16 residues long. CDR3 amino acids: CASSPGQSSYNSPLHF. DNA for the CDR3: TGTGCCAGCAGTCCGGGACAGAGCTCCTATAATTCACCCCTCCACTTT.

This clonotype was observed many times. The chain employs TRBV14 and TRBJ1-1; D may be TRBD1 (5 bases). The V gene lost 2 bases and the J gene lost 0 bases, with 7 bases spanning the gap. The CDR3 contains 14 residues. Germline V gene data show CDR1 as SGHDN and CDR2 as FVKESK. In DNA form, the CDR3 reads TGTGCCAGCAGCCAATGGGGGATGAACACTGAAGCTTTCTTT. It yields the protein CASSQWGMNTEAFF.

The rearrangement uses TRBV29-1 and TRBJ2-5; D possibly corresponds to TRBD1 (6 bases). This CDR3 has 15 residues. Germline assignment: CDR1 SQVTM and CDR2 ANQGSEA. The germline V and J ends were trimmed by 2 bases and 1 base, with 14 bases remaining between them. CDR3 bases: TGCAGCGTTGAATCGGACAGCCATACCCAAGAGACCCAGTACTTC. Translation gives CSVESDSHTQETQYF.

The chain has TRBV13 and TRBJ2-3; the match to TRBD2 covers 12 bases. The CDR3 length is 16 residues. Germline assignment: CDR1 PRHDT and CDR2 FYEKMQ (reference sequence). The trim removed 5 bases at V and 5 bases at J, leaving 8 bases unmatched. CDR3 sequence (DNA): TGTGCCAGCAGCCCGACTAGGACTAGCGGGAAAGATACGCAGTATTTT. Translating gives CASSPTRTSGKDTQYF.

Regarding this clonotype: A much larger clone is a single base away; this may be a read error. The chain uses TRBV12-3 or TRBV12-4 and TRBJ2-7, with 11 positions matching TRBD2. V shed 7 bases and J 11 bases; nucleotides not matched to a gene: 10. The CDR3 spans 13 residues. The CDR3 here is CASNFSSGRTEYF. The CDR3 coding sequence is TGTGCCAGCAATTTCTCTAGCGGGAGGACTGAGTACTTC.

This clonotype was detected only a few times. Germline is not matched at one junction end, which may reflect a read error. V and J are TRBV4-3 and TRBJ1-2; perhaps TRBD1 as D (6 bases). Per the germline V gene, CDR1 is LGHNA and CDR2 is YSLEER. This CDR3 region has 15 residues. CDR3 DNA: TGCGCCAGCAGCCAAGACGGCAGGGGAAACTATGGCCACACCTTC. It translates to CASSQDGRGNYGHTF.

CDR3 region: CSASSSGANVLTF. DNA for the CDR3: TGCAGTGCTAGCTCATCTGGGGCCAACGTCCTGACTTTC. The rearrangement uses TRBV20-1 and TRBJ2-6; no definite D call. The V and J ends lost 3 bases and 1 base respectively, with 4 bases between them. Germline V gene data show CDR1 as DFQATT and CDR2 as SNEGSKA (reference sequence). The CDR3 runs 13 residues.

This clonotype occurred a few times. This chain joins TRBV2 and TRBJ2-3; D is unclear. The ends were cut back, 2 bases at V and 8 bases at J, with 5 bases in the middle. Germline V lookup: CDR1 SNHLY, CDR2 FYNNEI. This CDR3 has 11 residues. CDR3 nucleotide sequence: TGTGCCAGCAGTGAATGGATTACGCAGTATTTT. It translates to CASSEWITQYF.

This chain uses TRBV7-3 with TRBJ2-7, with 8 bases matching TRBD1. Germline CDR1 and CDR2: SGHTA and FQGTGA. V dropped 5 bases and J dropped 3; count of bases not matched to a gene: 12. The CDR3 contains 16 residues. The CDR3 is CASSRGQGTTGYEQYF. The CDR3 DNA sequence: TGTGCCAGCAGCCGCGGACAGGGAACCACCGGCTACGAGCAGTACTTC.

The rearrangement joins TRBV6-6 to TRBJ2-5; 9 bases map to TRBD1. V shed 4 bases, J shed 4 bases, and the junction held 7 bases outside the gene matches. The CDR3 extends over 15 amino acids. Germline CDR1 reads MNHNY; CDR2 reads SVGAGI (reference sequence). The CDR3 loop reads CASSLHRGRVETQYF. The CDR3 region has the DNA TGTGCCAGCAGTTTACACAGGGGGCGGGTAGAGACCCAGTACTTC.

The V gene is TRBV29-1, the J gene TRBJ1-5, with D hard to call. CDR1 and CDR2 (germline): SQVTM, ANQGSEA. The ends were cut back, 1 base at V and 7 bases at J, with 8 bases in the middle. The CDR3 extends over 12 amino acids. CDR3 in amino acids: CSVEVPGQPQHF. The CDR3 nucleotides are TGCAGCGTTGAAGTTCCGGGACAGCCCCAGCATTTT.